These 27 T cell receptor beta chains were sequenced from one sample in a study of metastatic and nonmetastatic thyroid tumors. TCRdb called clones again from the PCR reads with MiXCR. The table lists 20,000 to 30,000 clones, 13% of them singletons. No patient received treatment before thyroid surgery. Sequenced: blood. The receptors originated from a female donor with papillary thyroid cancer or a benign thyroid nodule (not recorded which). Some clones in this sample may be carry-over from other donors' samples.

This clone was seen repeatedly, ten times or more. V is TRBV28 and J is TRBJ1-1; no clear D. The CDR3 consists of 17 residues. CDR1 is MDHEN, CDR2 SYDVKM, per germline. V shed 5 bases and J shed 0 bases, with 19 bases lying between them. As DNA, the CDR3 is TGTGCCAGCAGTCCCCCGGCGGTACCTACCATGAACACTGAAGCTTTCTTT. This sequence encodes CASSPPAVPTMNTEAFF.

This clone has at least ten counts. The V and J genes are TRBV7-2 and TRBJ2-6; 9 positions agree with TRBD2. J lost 6 bases, V lost 4 bases, and 10 bases had no gene match. CDR1 and CDR2 from the germline V gene are SGHTA and FQGNSA. The CDR3 covers 17 residues. CDR3 amino acids: CASSSKNIAGVANVLTF. The DNA for the CDR3 is TGTGCCAGCAGCTCAAAAAACATAGCGGGGGTGGCCAACGTCCTGACTTTC.

This clone was recorded a few times. A much larger clone lies a single base off, so this may be a read error. Other DNA sequences from this sample encode an identical CDR3 as well. The V gene is TRBV12-3 or TRBV12-4, the J gene TRBJ2-3; D call uncertain. The CDR3 loop spans 10 amino acids. V was pared by 6 bases and J by 7 bases, with 5 bases between. CDR3 in amino acids: CASRGYTQYF. The CDR3 coding sequence is TGTGCCAGCAGAGGGTATACGCAGTATTTT.

This clone was observed a few times. The chain employs TRBV4-1 and TRBJ2-3; 7 bases align to TRBD2. The CDR3 has 18 amino acids. The V gene's germline CDR1 is MGHRA and CDR2 YSYEKL. V was pared by 0 bases and J by 0 bases, with 9 bases of the junction left unmatched. The CDR3: CASSQDTGWEGSTDTQYF. In nucleotides, the CDR3 is TGCGCCAGCAGCCAAGATACCGGTTGGGAGGGGAGCACAGATACGCAGTATTTT.

This clone appeared many times. The chain employs TRBV7-2 and TRBJ1-2, with D hard to call. The CDR3 contains 15 residues. The V gene lost 1 base and the J gene lost 4 bases, with 13 bases spanning the gap. Germline CDR1 reads SGHTA; CDR2 reads FQGNSA. The CDR3 nucleotides are TGTGCCAGCAGCTTAGAATACCACGGGAGCTATGGCTACACCTTC. Its translation is CASSLEYHGSYGYTF.

This clone was recorded at least ten times. The chain is built from TRBV6-5 and TRBJ1-3; unclear D gene. V lost 0 bases to trimming and J lost 0 bases, with 9 bases between them. Germline CDR1 reads MNHEY; CDR2 reads SVGAGI. The CDR3 is 16 amino acids. The CDR3 protein is CASSYSYSYSGNTIYF. The CDR3 nucleotides are TGTGCCAGCAGTTACTCTTACTCCTACTCTGGAAACACCATATATTTT.

This clone was observed many times. The V call is TRBV19, the J call TRBJ2-3; 12 bases agree with TRBD2. Germline V gene sequence: CDR1 LNHDA, CDR2 SQIVND (reference sequence). The CDR3 extends over 16 amino acids. V lost 4 bases to trimming and J lost 3 bases; unmatched junction nucleotides: 5. The CDR3 is CASSTMTSGRTDTQYF. CDR3 DNA: TGTGCCAGTAGTACCATGACTAGCGGGAGAACAGATACGCAGTATTTT.

This clone was counted ten times or more. The chain uses TRBV12-3 or TRBV12-4 and TRBJ2-3, with D uncertain. Deletions cut 6 bases from V and 1 base from J, with 11 bases between. This CDR3 is 14 amino acids long. The CDR3 coding sequence is TGTGCCAGCAGGCCTGGGTTGGGCACAGATACGCAGTATTTT. Translating gives CASRPGLGTDTQYF.

By frequency in the sample, this clone is medium-sized. The CDR3 DNA is TGTGCCAGCAGCCCAGCCGCGGCCCGGGGTTCACCCCTCCACTTT. Protein sequence: CASSPAAARGSPLHF. V is TRBV11-2 and J is TRBJ1-6; D uncertain. Per the germline V gene, CDR1 is SGHAT and CDR2 is FQNNGV. V lost 5 bases to trimming and J lost 9 bases, with 17 bases between them. The CDR3 contains 15 residues.

This clone was detected ten times or more. This chain links TRBV3-1 with TRBJ1-4; D not certain. Germline CDR1 is LGHDT and CDR2 is YNNKEL (reference sequence). This CDR3 is built from 15 residues. Trimming removed 2 bases from V and 6 bases from J, with 13 bases in between. The CDR3 DNA is TGTGCCAGCAGCCAATCGGGAGGAGGCCATGAAAAACTGTTTTTT. Translating it yields CASSQSGGGHEKLFF. Drawing the rest from reference TRBV3-1 and TRBJ1-4, the complete variable domain is DTAVSQTPKYLVTQMGNDKSIKCEQNLGHDTMYWYKQDSKKFLKIMFSYNNKELIINETVPNRFSPKSPDKAHLNLHINSLELGDSAVYFCASSQSGGGHEKLFFGSGTQLSVL.

This sequence joins TRBV30 and TRBJ1-3; D is unresolved. V shed 4 bases and J shed 0 bases, with 4 bases lying between them. This CDR3 is built from 12 residues. CDR1 and CDR2 (germline): GTSNPN, SVGIG (reference sequence). This CDR3 reads CAWKRSGNTIYF. CDR3 DNA sequence: TGTGCCTGGAAGCGCTCTGGAAACACCATATATTTT.

This clone came up once. The J gene is TRBJ2-1, the V gene TRBV6-1; D is ambiguous. The CDR3 runs to 12 residues. Germline V CDR1 and CDR2: MNHNS, SASEGT. Between the trimmed V and J ends, which lost 6 bases and 5 bases, there was a span of 8 bases. In nucleotides, the CDR3 is TGTGCCAGCAGGACGTCGCACAATGAGCAGTTCTTC. Its translation is CASRTSHNEQFF.

This clone was recorded at least ten times. The chain couples TRBV6-2 or TRBV6-3 to TRBJ2-7, with D perhaps TRBD2 (5 bases). Germline V gene sequence: CDR1 MNHEY, CDR2 SVGEGT. Trimming left V 5 bases short and J 1 base short, with 15 bases between. This CDR3 comprises 15 residues. The CDR3 sequence is CASSRGLGPSYEQYF. The CDR3 bases are TGTGCCAGCAGTCGCGGGCTTGGACCATCCTACGAGCAGTACTTC.

Many counts were recorded for this clone. This sequence joins TRBV6-1 and TRBJ1-5; D unclear. The germline V gene encodes CDR1 MNHNS and CDR2 SASEGT. With 4 bases removed from V and 6 bases from J, the gap between germline ends came to 10 bases. CDR3 length: 13 residues. Here the CDR3 reads CASSAGESQPQHF. The CDR3 bases are TGTGCCAGCAGTGCGGGCGAGAGTCAGCCCCAGCATTTT.

The chain uses TRBV7-9 and TRBJ1-2; no clear D. The CDR3 spans 13 residues. V was shortened by 7 bases and J by 5 bases, with 14 bases between the two germline ends. Germline lookup yields CDR1 SEHNR and CDR2 FQNEAQ (reference sequence). The CDR3 coding sequence is TGTGCCAGCATCCCCCGTGAAGGTTATGGCTACACCTTC. It encodes CASIPREGYGYTF.

Many counts were recorded for this clone. This chain links TRBV3-1 with TRBJ2-5; 11 bases fit TRBD2. Unmatched junction bases numbered 11, after V lost 0 bases and J lost 5 bases. Germline-derived CDR1 and CDR2 are LGHDT and YNNKEL (reference sequence). This CDR3 region has 18 residues. This CDR3 reads CASSQDLDSGRAGETQYF. The CDR3 DNA sequence: TGTGCCAGCAGCCAAGATCTGGATAGCGGGAGGGCCGGGGAGACCCAGTACTTC.

About this clone itself: A much larger clone is a single base away; this may be a read error. This chain connects TRBV12-3 or TRBV12-4 to TRBJ1-1; D not certain. This CDR3 is built from 11 residues. Deletions cut 5 bases from V and 7 bases from J, with 8 bases between. CDR3 DNA sequence: TGTGCCAGCAGTGCCGTTATTGAAGCTTTCTTT. As protein: CASSAVIEAFF.

The chain joins TRBV4-1 to TRBJ1-5; 7 bases map to TRBD1. This CDR3 region has 18 residues. J lost 0 bases, V lost 0 bases, and 8 bases had no gene match. Germline assignment: CDR1 MGHRA and CDR2 YSYEKL. In DNA form, the CDR3 reads TGCGCCAGCAGCCAAGACCCCCCGGGACAGCATAGCAATCAGCCCCAGCATTTT. It translates to CASSQDPPGQHSNQPQHF.

This clone was seen more than once but under ten times. Since a much larger clone is just one base distant, this may be a read error. This rearrangement joins TRBV29-1 to TRBJ2-1; tentatively, D is TRBD2 (6 bases). The CDR3 runs 14 residues. Trimming shortened V by 5 bases and J by 2 bases, and 13 bases separated the two germline ends. Germline V CDR1 and CDR2: SQVTM, ANQGSEA. The CDR3 sequence is CSVTSRRAYNEQFF. The CDR3 DNA is TGCAGCGTTACTAGCAGGAGGGCCTACAATGAGCAGTTCTTC.

In this sample, this clone turned up once. DNA for the CDR3: TGCAGTGCTCGCTGGACAGGGGATTTACGTAACACTGAAGCTTTCTTT. Its protein is CSARWTGDLRNTEAFF. The chain employs TRBV20-1 and TRBJ1-1; 9 bases fit TRBD1. Germline values: CDR1 DFQATT, CDR2 SNEGSKA (reference sequence). Trimming cost V 5 bases and J 2 bases; bases outside gene matches: 12. CDR3 length: 16 amino acids.

Ten or more counts support this clone. The chain uses TRBV20-1 and TRBJ2-1; the D gene is possibly TRBD2 (7 bases). Germline CDR1 DFQATT, CDR2 SNEGSKA (reference sequence). CDR3 length equals 14 residues. CDR3 nucleotides: TGCAGCGTTTTGCGGGGGCATGGGTACAATGAGCAGTTCTTC. Translating gives CSVLRGHGYNEQFF.

The chain employs TRBV20-1 and TRBJ2-7; the match to TRBD2 covers 11 bases. Trimming took 0 bases from V and 0 from J; bases not matched to a gene: 4. Germline values: CDR1 DFQATT, CDR2 SNEGSKA (reference sequence). The CDR3 runs to 16 residues. CDR3 region: CSARDRTSGFSYEQYF. CDR3 DNA sequence: TGCAGTGCTAGAGATAGGACTAGCGGGTTCTCCTACGAGCAGTACTTC.

Many counts were recorded for this clone. This chain links TRBV19 with TRBJ1-2, with D possibly being TRBD1 (5 bases). Trimming pared 10 bases from V and 4 bases from J, leaving 16 bases between. The CDR3 is 13 residues long. The germline CDR1 and CDR2 sequences are LNHDA and SQIVND (reference sequence). CDR3 sequence reads: CATQSRVGYGYTF. In nucleotides, the CDR3 is TGTGCCACCCAGTCCAGGGTGGGCTATGGCTACACCTTC.

This clone is termed medium-sized. The V gene is TRBV7-8, the J gene TRBJ1-2, with 8 bases lining up with TRBD1. The CDR3 contains 16 residues. Germline values: CDR1 SGHVS, CDR2 FQNEAQ. V was pared by 0 bases and J by 4 bases, with 7 bases of the junction left unmatched. CDR3 protein: CASSLAGQEKVYGYTF. The CDR3 coding sequence is TGTGCCAGCAGCTTAGCGGGACAGGAGAAGGTCTATGGCTACACCTTC.

This clone has a count of ten or more. The DNA for the CDR3 is TGCAGTGCTAGGTCGGGGCTTAACACAGATACGCAGTATTTT. Its translation: CSARSGLNTDTQYF. The genes are TRBV20-1 and TRBJ2-3; D tentatively fits TRBD1 or TRBD2 (5 bases each). Trimming left V 3 bases short and J 2 bases short, with 12 bases between. This CDR3 spans 14 amino acids. CDR1 DFQATT and CDR2 SNEGSKA come from the germline V gene (reference sequence).

The V gene is TRBV6-7, the J gene TRBJ1-5, with unresolved D. TRBV6-7 is given ORF status, its function remaining uncertain. Trimming shortened V by 6 bases and J by 9 bases, and 30 bases separated the two germline ends. The CDR3 length is 18 residues. CDR3 bases: TGTGCCAGCAGCCTCAGAACGCGACCTCGGGCGGCGAGGAGGCCCCAGCATTTT. This encodes CASSLRTRPRAARRPQHF.

The table lists this clone with many counts. The chain combines TRBV13 with TRBJ1-2, with 8 positions matching TRBD1. V lost 4 bases to trimming and J lost 4 bases; unmatched junction nucleotides: 8. CDR1 is PRHDT, CDR2 FYEKMQ, per germline (reference sequence). The CDR3 length is 15 residues. CDR3 in amino acids: CASSSGQGLGYGYTF. The CDR3 DNA follows: TGTGCCAGCAGCTCCGGACAGGGATTGGGCTATGGCTACACCTTC. Based on the CDR3 plus reference TRBV13 and TRBJ1-2, the full variable domain is AAGVIQSPRHLIKEKRETATLKCYPIPRHDTVYWYQQGPGQDPQFLISFYEKMQSDKGSIPDRFSAQQFSDYHSELNMSSLELGDSALYFCASSSGQGLGYGYTFGSGTRLTVV.